These 22 T cell receptor beta chains were sequenced from one sample in a study of a mutant IDH1 vaccine in newly diagnosed glioma. Here immunoSEQ multiplex PCR was the method, and the copy in TCRdb shows in-frame clones only, minus some. The table has about 36,000 clones, 80% to 90% seen once. Their recognized antigens are unknown. Indicated time point: week 5, during vaccination. The study gave 300 ug of mutant IDH1 20-mer peptide per vaccine dose, with topical imiquimod. The sequences come from PBMCs, collected from a glioma patient whose treatment included an IDH1 peptide vaccine. The receptor set was obtained from a man over 45 with glioma.

The chain uses TRBV6-5 and TRBJ1-2; 7 bases agree with TRBD1. The ends lost 6 bases at V and 7 bases at J; junction bases unmatched: 5. The CDR3 has 12 residues. Germline assignment: CDR1 MNHEY and CDR2 SVGAGI. DNA for the CDR3: TGTGCCAGCAGCCCAGGGGGGGGTGGCTACACCTTC. Protein: CASSPGGGGYTF.

The chain couples TRBV7-2 to TRBJ2-4; D gene uncertain. V lost 1 base to trimming and J lost 0 bases, with 13 bases between them. The CDR3 extends over 17 amino acids. Germline CDR1 and CDR2: SGHTA and FQGNSA. DNA of the CDR3: TGTGCCAGCAGCTTAGAAACGACCCTTGGAGCCAAAAACATTCAGTACTTC. Translated, it gives CASSLETTLGAKNIQYF.

The chain combines TRBV29-1 with TRBJ2-7; the D gene could be TRBD1 or TRBD2 (6 bases each). The germline gives CDR1 SQVTM, CDR2 ANQGSEA. The CDR3 is made up of 14 amino acids. The V and J ends lost 3 bases and 9 bases respectively, with 21 bases between them. DNA for the CDR3: TGCAGCGTTGATGGGGGGCAACCCTTTGGAAGGCAGTACTTC. Its protein is CSVDGGQPFGRQYF.

The J gene is TRBJ1-3, the V gene TRBV6-5; D gene unclear. Trimming took off 4 bases at V and 2 bases at J, with 9 bases between the two ends. Germline V gene data show CDR1 as MNHEY and CDR2 as SVGAGI. This CDR3 has 14 residues. The CDR3: CASSLSTAGNTIYF. In DNA, the CDR3 is TGTGCCAGCAGTTTGTCCACGGCTGGAAACACCATATATTTT.

This sequence joins TRBV6-6 and TRBJ2-7; no clear D. V was pared by 4 bases and J by 7 bases, with 17 bases between. CDR1 and CDR2 (germline): MNHNY, SVGAGI (reference sequence). This CDR3 comprises 14 residues. This CDR3 reads CASSSPGANSEQYF. CDR3 in DNA: TGTGCCAGCAGTTCTCCCGGTGCAAACTCAGAGCAGTACTTC.

The chain is built from TRBV5-4 and TRBJ2-1, with 8 bases aligning to TRBD1. The CDR3 has 15 residues. Germline assignment: CDR1 SGHNT and CDR2 YYREEE (reference sequence). J was trimmed by 2 bases and V by 4 bases; bases with no gene match: 5. This CDR3 is CASSIRQGTYNEQFF. DNA of the CDR3: TGTGCCAGCAGCATAAGACAGGGGACCTACAATGAGCAGTTCTTC.

This clone was counted only a few times. CDR3 bases: TGTGCCAGCTCCGAGAATGGGGACACTGAAGCTTTCTTT. Translating gives CASSENGDTEAFF. The V gene is TRBV18, the J gene TRBJ1-1; no firm D call. Trimming removed 6 bases from V and 3 bases from J, with 11 bases in between. Germline loops: CDR1 KGHSH, CDR2 LQKENI. The CDR3 has 13 amino acids.

V usage is TRBV10-1 and J usage is TRBJ2-1; perhaps TRBD1 as D (6 bases). CDR1 is WNHNN, CDR2 SYGVQD, per germline (reference sequence). V lost 3 bases, J lost 2 bases, and 11 bases lay in between. The CDR3 loop spans 15 amino acids. Written as DNA, the CDR3 is TGCGCCAGCAGTGAATGGGGGCTCACCTACAATGAGCAGTTCTTC. Its translation: CASSEWGLTYNEQFF.

J is TRBJ1-4 and V is TRBV19, with 9 bases that match TRBD1. CDR1 is LNHDA and CDR2 is SQIVND in the germline V gene (reference sequence). This CDR3 contains 14 residues. Unmatched junction bases numbered 4, after V lost 8 bases and J lost 3 bases. CDR3 residues: CASGRTGANEKLFF. In nucleotides, the CDR3 is TGTGCCAGTGGAAGGACAGGGGCTAATGAAAAACTGTTTTTT.

This chain uses TRBV7-2 with TRBJ2-7; the match to TRBD2 covers 8 bases. The CDR3 consists of 15 residues. The V gene's germline CDR1 is SGHTA and CDR2 FQGNSA. J was trimmed by 4 bases and V by 3 bases; bases with no gene match: 8. DNA of the CDR3: TGTGCCAGCAGCTTCTCCCCAAGCGGGGGATACGAGCAGTACTTC. This sequence encodes CASSFSPSGGYEQYF.

This clone showed up just once. This chain connects TRBV5-6 to TRBJ2-7; perhaps TRBD1 as D (10 bases). Trimming removed 3 bases at V and 4 bases at J, with 17 bases between. In germline, CDR1 is SGHDT, CDR2 YYEEEE. The CDR3 is made up of 15 amino acids. The CDR3 sequence: CASSSLAGQGYEQYF. CDR3 bases: TGTGCCAGCAGCTCCCTAGCGGGACAGGGGTACGAGCAGTACTTC.

Remarks on this clone: Other DNA sequences from this sample encode an identical CDR3 as well. This chain links TRBV19 with TRBJ1-5; D is ambiguous. CDR3 length equals 12 residues. The germline V gene has CDR1 LNHDA and CDR2 SQIVND (reference sequence). The germline V and J ends were trimmed by 9 bases and 3 bases, with 9 bases remaining between them. Here the CDR3 reads CASSGLNQPQHF. In nucleotides, the CDR3 is TGTGCCAGCAGTGGCCTCAATCAGCCCCAGCATTTT.

The chain joins TRBV19 to TRBJ2-1, with D possibly being TRBD2 (6 bases). The CDR3 spans 15 residues. Between the trimmed V and J ends, which lost 6 bases and 0 bases, there was a span of 12 bases. CDR1 and CDR2 (germline): LNHDA, SQIVND (reference sequence). The CDR3: CASRLTSSSYNEQFF. The CDR3 DNA follows: TGTGCCAGTAGGTTAACTAGCAGCTCCTACAATGAGCAGTTCTTC.

The gene calls are TRBV5-1 and TRBJ1-1, with 10 bases matching TRBD1. Germline-derived CDR1 and CDR2 are SGHRS and YFSETQ. V lost 3 bases and J lost 0; bases outside the gene matches: 5. The CDR3 has 16 amino acids. The CDR3 nucleotides are TGCGCCAGCAGCTCACCGGGACAGGGGATGAACACTGAAGCTTTCTTT. It translates to CASSSPGQGMNTEAFF.

This rearrangement joins TRBV11-1 to TRBJ1-1; D gene unclear. Per germline, CDR1 SGHAT and CDR2 FQDESV (reference sequence). This CDR3 has 12 amino acids. V lost 3 bases to trimming and J lost 5 bases, with 7 bases between them. CDR3 bases: TGTGCCAGCAGCTTCGGAAGGACTGAAGCTTTCTTT. This encodes CASSFGRTEAFF.

This clone was found a few times. This chain uses TRBV5-1 with TRBJ1-4, with D possibly matching TRBD1 (5 bases). Trimming cost V 4 bases and J 8 bases, with 12 bases left between them. This CDR3 contains 13 residues. Germline loops: CDR1 SGHRS, CDR2 YFSETQ. The CDR3 bases are TGCGCCAGCAGCGGAGGGGTCGACGAAAAACTGTTTTTT. Translated: CASSGGVDEKLFF. The full variable domain, rest sourced from reference TRBV5-1 and TRBJ1-4, is KAGVTQTPRYLIKTRGQQVTLSCSPISGHRSVSWYQQTPGQGLQFLFEYFSETQRNKGNFPGRFSGRQFSNSRSEMNVSTLELGDSALYLCASSGGVDEKLFFGSGTQLSVL.

The J gene is TRBJ2-2, the V gene TRBV7-6; the match to TRBD2 covers 8 bases. From germline, CDR1 is SGHVS and CDR2 FNYEAQ. The trim removed 4 bases at V and 8 bases at J, leaving 9 bases unmatched. This CDR3 is 15 amino acids long. The CDR3 DNA reads TGTGCCAGCAGCTCGGGACGGGAGGGCCAAGGGGAGCTGTTTTTT. Protein product: CASSSGREGQGELFF.

In this sample, this clone turned up a few times. The chain recombines TRBV19 with TRBJ1-2; D possibly corresponds to TRBD1 (5 bases). Germline values: CDR1 LNHDA, CDR2 SQIVND (reference sequence). Trimming stripped 5 bases from V and 8 bases from J, with 21 bases between. The CDR3 covers 15 residues. CDR3 in DNA: TGTGCCAGTAGTGTTGAGGACTTCGGGACCGGCGGCTACACCTTC. This codes for CASSVEDFGTGGYTF. Combining the CDR3 with reference TRBV19 and TRBJ1-2 gives the whole variable domain DGGITQSPKYLFRKEGQNVTLSCEQNLNHDAMYWYRQDPGQGLRLIYYSQIVNDFQKGDIAEGYSVSREKKESFPLTVTSAQKNPTAFYLCASSVEDFGTGGYTFGSGTRLTVV.

The V and J genes are TRBV19 and TRBJ2-1; 12 nucleotides align to TRBD2. Germline CDR1 and CDR2: LNHDA and SQIVND (reference sequence). There are 15 residues in the CDR3. Losses at the gene ends were 3 bases for V and 15 bases for J; bases not matched to a gene: 12. The CDR3 loop reads CASSILGLAGNELFF. CDR3 bases: TGTGCCAGTAGTATCCTGGGACTAGCGGGTAATGAGTTGTTCTTC.

The J gene is TRBJ2-1, the V gene TRBV7-3; no firm D call. Trimming shortened V by 1 base and J by 8 bases, and 18 bases separated the two germline ends. The CDR3 consists of 16 residues. Looked up from germline, CDR1 is SGHTA and CDR2 is FQGTGA. The CDR3 DNA follows: TGTGCCAGCAGCTTAATCCCGGGCCAAGACGTCGATGAGCAGTTCTTC. Residues: CASSLIPGQDVDEQFF. The variable domain in full, completed from reference TRBV7-3 and TRBJ2-1, reads GAGVSQTPSNKVTEKGKYVELRCDPISGHTALYWYRQSLGQGPEFLIYFQGTGAADDSGLPNDRFFAVRPEGSVSTLKIQRTERGDSAVYLCASSLIPGQDVDEQFFGPGTRLTVL.

This chain connects TRBV4-1 to TRBJ2-6, with D unresolved. Deletions cut 1 base from V and 1 base from J, with 8 bases between. The CDR3 length is 16 residues. Germline values: CDR1 MGHRA, CDR2 YSYEKL. The CDR3 region is CASSQVWDSGANVLTF. The CDR3 nucleotides read TGCGCCAGCAGCCAAGTGTGGGATTCTGGGGCCAACGTCCTGACTTTC.

The chain is built from TRBV19 and TRBJ2-7, with 8 bases that match TRBD1. The ends lost 6 bases at V and 3 bases at J; junction bases unmatched: 7. CDR1 is LNHDA and CDR2 is SQIVND in the germline V gene (reference sequence). There are 14 residues in the CDR3. The CDR3: CASSQTGENYEQYF. In nucleotides, the CDR3 is TGTGCCAGTAGCCAGACAGGGGAAAACTACGAGCAGTACTTC.